This T cell receptor (beta chain) appears in the sequencing data of a study of shared T cell receptors in the human thymus. Libraries were prepared by immunoSEQ multiplex PCR; TCRdb keeps only in-frame clonotypes and omits some of them. Of 550,000 to 800,000 clones in the sample, 80% to 90% are singletons; the top ten hold roughly 0.01%. This clone was observed once. As the CDR3 is not closed by the conserved phenylalanine or tryptophan, this likely results from a read error. Because the CDR3's place on the DNA is in doubt, the DNA is left out and the CDR3 is given as listed by TCRdb. These records were also assigned to another study, of human thymus T cells. That paper adds: Congenital heart defects were the reason for the corrective surgery that the donors, healthy Finnish infants, were having. Resections that were taken during corrective heart surgery supplied the thymus tissue. Across thymic and blood repertoires, the usage of V and J genes appeared to be biased. Related research found strongly overlapping thymic repertoires in unrelated individuals.

This clonotype was obtained from a girl less than two years old with a congenital heart defect. The specimen sequenced was thymocytes.

The CDR3 reads CASSPPDREC. The chain combines TRBV18 with TRBJ1-2; the table's TRBD1 call for D was not verified on the DNA. Germline V gene lookup returns CDR1 KGHSH and CDR2 LQKENI. The CDR3 is 10 residues long, counting both termini.